The 32 T cell receptor beta chains reported below all come from one sample, sequenced in a study of Siglec-9 on CD8 T cells in melanoma. Generated by immunoSEQ multiplex PCR, the TCRdb table keeps only in-frame clones and is missing some. The data show more than 25,000 clones, about 80% seen once. Sequenced sample: Siglec-9- CD8+ T cells sorted from blood. These receptors were taken from a human donor in good health.

CDR3 nucleotides: TGTGCCAGCAGCGGTTGGACTGGGGTGGCCACCGGGGAGCTGTTTTTT. This gives the protein CASSGWTGVATGELFF. The chain combines TRBV7-9 with TRBJ2-2, with a possible D match to TRBD2 (5 bases). CDR1 and CDR2 from the germline V gene are SEHNR and FQNEAQ (reference sequence). The CDR3 has 16 residues. The V and J ends lost 5 bases and 4 bases respectively, with 17 bases between them.

This clone was found a few times. The V and J genes are TRBV4-1 and TRBJ1-1; D perhaps matches TRBD1 (5 bases). This CDR3 has 13 residues. From germline, CDR1 is MGHRA and CDR2 YSYEKL. V lost 1 base to trimming and J lost 6 bases, with 9 bases between them. CDR3 sequence reads: CASSQGPGPEAFF. The DNA of the CDR3 is TGCGCCAGCAGCCAAGGTCCAGGGCCTGAAGCTTTCTTT.

The chain recombines TRBV15 with TRBJ2-2; no clear D. The V end was cut by 3 bases, the J end by 6 bases, with 11 bases between. The CDR3 length is 14 residues. Germline loops: CDR1 LNHNV, CDR2 YYDKDF (reference sequence). CDR3 bases: TGTGCCACCAGCAGTCCCAAAGTTCCCGGGGAGCTGTTTTTT. Its protein product is CATSSPKVPGELFF.

As concerns this clone: The sample holds other DNA sequences that translate to the same CDR3. The chain uses TRBV27 and TRBJ1-5; D is undetermined. The CDR3 extends over 13 amino acids. V gave up 0 bases and J gave up 6 bases, with 6 bases separating them. Germline lookup yields CDR1 MNHEY and CDR2 SMNVEV (reference sequence). Written as DNA, the CDR3 is TGTGCCAGCAGTTTATCACTGGGTCAGCCCCAGCATTTT. The encoded protein is CASSLSLGQPQHF.

This sequence joins TRBV10-2 and TRBJ2-3; 7 bases fit TRBD2. This CDR3 is 16 amino acids long. Per germline, CDR1 WSHSY and CDR2 SAAADI. J lost 2 bases, V lost 3 bases, and 8 bases had no gene match. CDR3 DNA sequence: TGCGCCAGCAGTGAACCGAGCGGGGACGTCACAGATACGCAGTATTTT. Its translation is CASSEPSGDVTDTQYF.

This clone was counted a single time. V and J are TRBV7-8 and TRBJ2-1; possibly TRBD1 or TRBD2 for D (5 bases each). The V end lost 7 bases, the J end lost 0 bases, and 19 bases lay between the germline ends. Germline-derived CDR1 and CDR2 are SGHVS and FQNEAQ. This CDR3 is built from 17 residues. Here the CDR3 reads CASTIPEGRASYNEQFF. As DNA, the CDR3 is TGTGCCAGCACTATACCCGAGGGGCGGGCCTCCTACAATGAGCAGTTCTTC. The full variable domain, completed using reference TRBV7-8 and TRBJ2-1, is GAGVSQSPRYKVAKRGQDVALRCDPISGHVSLFWYQQALGQGPEFLTYFQNEAQLDKSGLPSDRFFAERPEGSVSTLKIQRTQQEDSAVYLCASTIPEGRASYNEQFFGPGTRLTVL.

This sequence joins TRBV6-4 and TRBJ1-2; 7 positions agree with TRBD1. The length of the CDR3 is 15 residues. Germline CDR1 is MRHNA and CDR2 is SNTAGT. V lost 5 bases, J lost 4 bases, and 10 bases stayed unmatched. DNA of the CDR3: TGTGCCAGCAGTTATGACCTGACAGGGTCCTATGGCTACACCTTC. Protein: CASSYDLTGSYGYTF.

This chain uses TRBV6-5 with TRBJ1-2; possible D gene TRBD1, 5 bases. The V end lost 3 bases, the J end lost 5 bases, and 13 bases lay between the germline ends. Germline CDR1 and CDR2: MNHEY and SVGAGI. The CDR3 has 14 residues. The CDR3 reads CASSYSGQGYGYTF. The CDR3 DNA reads as TGTGCCAGCAGTTATAGTGGGCAGGGATATGGCTACACCTTC.

The CDR3 region is CASSGGTGSNQPQHF. In DNA form, the CDR3 reads TGTGCCAGCAGCGGGGGGACAGGAAGCAATCAGCCCCAGCATTTT. The chain has TRBV9 and TRBJ1-5; 8 bases fit TRBD1. Trimming cost V 3 bases and J 1 base; bases outside gene matches: 3. The CDR3 totals 15 residues. Germline V lookup: CDR1 SGDLS, CDR2 YYNGEE. Full variable domain (missing parts from reference TRBV9 and TRBJ1-5): DSGVTQTPKHLITATGQRVTLRCSPRSGDLSVYWYQQSLDQGLQFLIQYYNGEERAKGNILERFSAQQFPDLHSELNLSSLELGDSALYFCASSGGTGSNQPQHFGDGTRLSIL.

The chain joins TRBV5-1 to TRBJ1-1; D not certain. This CDR3 contains 15 residues. CDR1 and CDR2 from the germline V gene are SGHRS and YFSETQ. V lost 0 bases, J lost 0 bases, and 9 bases lay in between. This CDR3 is CASSLGNRLNTEAFF. In DNA form, the CDR3 reads TGCGCCAGCAGCTTGGGTAATCGCTTGAACACTGAAGCTTTCTTT.

DNA for the CDR3: TGTGCCAGCAGCCTTACAGGGTCGCCCCCTTCGATTGAAGCTTTCTTT. It yields the protein CASSLTGSPPSIEAFF. The chain uses TRBV11-2 and TRBJ1-1, with a tentative D call TRBD1 (6 bases). CDR1 and CDR2 (germline): SGHAT, FQNNGV. The length of the CDR3 is 16 residues. Trimming pared 5 bases from V and 7 bases from J, leaving 23 bases between.

The chain has TRBV9 and TRBJ2-2; D may be TRBD1 or TRBD2 (5 bases each). Germline loops: CDR1 SGDLS, CDR2 YYNGEE. This CDR3 contains 16 residues. The ends were cut back, 4 bases at V and 3 bases at J, with 16 bases in the middle. The CDR3 nucleotides read TGTGCCAGCAGCCCCTATTCGGGGCAGTACACCGGGGAGCTGTTTTTT. This encodes CASSPYSGQYTGELFF.

This clone has only a few counts. V gene TRBV5-4 combines with J gene TRBJ1-1; D remains ambiguous. The CDR3 is made up of 16 amino acids. From germline, CDR1 is SGHNT and CDR2 YYREEE (reference sequence). Trimming cost V 4 bases and J 4 bases, with 20 bases left between them. CDR3 loop: CASSIPVKGGRTEAFF. DNA of the CDR3: TGTGCCAGCAGCATCCCTGTTAAGGGAGGTCGCACTGAAGCTTTCTTT.

A few counts support this clone. V gene TRBV4-1 combines with J gene TRBJ1-5; the D is unclear. The germline V gene has CDR1 MGHRA and CDR2 YSYEKL. The CDR3 extends over 13 amino acids. Trimming shortened V by 0 bases and J by 5 bases, and 5 bases separated the two germline ends. The CDR3 reads CASSQDLDQPQHF. The CDR3 coding sequence is TGCGCCAGCAGCCAAGATCTCGATCAGCCCCAGCATTTT.

V usage is TRBV11-2 and J usage is TRBJ2-7; TRBD1 might be the D (5 bases). Germline CDR1 and CDR2: SGHAT and FQNNGV. CDR3 size: 16 residues. The V gene lost 2 bases and the J gene lost 3 bases, with 17 bases spanning the gap. Here the CDR3 DNA reads TGTGCCAGCAGCTTATTCCCCGCAGGGTCGGACTACGAGCAGTACGTC. Encoded protein: CASSLFPAGSDYEQYV.

In its sample, this clone was seen once. The chain uses TRBV10-3 and TRBJ2-3, with unresolved D. The CDR3 spans 13 residues. V was pared by 0 bases and J by 3 bases, with 4 bases between. CDR1 is ENHRY, CDR2 SYGVKD, per germline. The CDR3 spells CAISESGTDTQYF. DNA for the CDR3: TGTGCCATCAGTGAGTCCGGGACAGATACGCAGTATTTT.

The chain combines TRBV13 with TRBJ2-7; maybe TRBD2 (5 bases). The CDR3 length is 14 residues. Per the germline V gene, CDR1 is PRHDT and CDR2 is FYEKMQ (reference sequence). V gave up 1 base and J gave up 3 bases, with 10 bases separating them. The CDR3 DNA reads as TGTGCCAGCAGCTTAGCTGGCGGGCTCTACGAGCAGTACGTC. Amino acids: CASSLAGGLYEQYV.

The rearrangement joins TRBV5-6 to TRBJ2-1; possibly TRBD2 for D (6 bases). V was pared by 0 bases and J by 1 base, with 11 bases between. This CDR3 is built from 16 residues. Germline loops: CDR1 SGHDT, CDR2 YYEEEE. This CDR3 reads CASSLVVSGSYNEQFF. The CDR3 DNA follows: TGTGCCAGCAGCTTGGTCGTTAGCGGTTCCTACAATGAGCAGTTCTTC. Variable domain in full (rest from reference TRBV5-6 and TRBJ2-1): DAGVTQSPTHLIKTRGQQVTLRCSPKSGHDTVSWYQQALGQGPQFIFQYYEEEERQRGNFPDRFSGHQFPNYSSELNVNALLLGDSALYLCASSLVVSGSYNEQFFGPGTRLTVL.

The chain links TRBV9 to TRBJ1-1; D not resolved. Germline V gene lookup returns CDR1 SGDLS and CDR2 YYNGEE. This CDR3 is built from 12 residues. The ends were cut back, 4 bases at V and 5 bases at J, with 9 bases in the middle. The CDR3 here is CASSIRATEAFF. The CDR3 coding sequence is TGTGCCAGCAGCATACGGGCGACTGAAGCTTTCTTT.

This clone was picked up one time. The chain recombines TRBV7-9 with TRBJ2-3; D unclear. Germline loops: CDR1 SEHNR, CDR2 FQNEAQ (reference sequence). Trimming took off 3 bases at V and 1 base at J, with 11 bases between the two ends. The CDR3 is made up of 15 amino acids. This CDR3 reads CASSFTNKGTDTQYF. Here the CDR3 DNA reads TGTGCCAGCAGCTTCACGAACAAAGGCACAGATACGCAGTATTTT.

The count of this clone is one. The rearrangement links TRBV4-1 to TRBJ2-5; a possible D gene is TRBD2 (5 bases). The length of the CDR3 is 14 residues. Germline V gene sequence: CDR1 MGHRA, CDR2 YSYEKL. Trimming took 4 bases from V and 3 from J, leaving 12 bases between them. The chain's CDR3 is CASSLSRGKETQYF. CDR3 nucleotides: TGCGCCAGCAGCCTATCGAGAGGGAAAGAGACCCAGTACTTC.

The chain employs TRBV5-1 and TRBJ1-2, with D maybe TRBD1 (5 bases). Germline lookup yields CDR1 SGHRS and CDR2 YFSETQ. CDR3 length: 15 amino acids. The ends were cut back, 4 bases at V and 3 bases at J, with 16 bases in the middle. CDR3 region: CASSIKRGDYYGYTF. CDR3 DNA: TGCGCCAGCAGCATCAAGCGAGGGGACTACTATGGCTACACCTTC.

The chain carries TRBV19 and TRBJ2-1; 9 bases are shared with TRBD2. The CDR3 extends over 17 amino acids. J gave up 3 bases and V 1 base, and 7 bases lay outside the gene matches. CDR1 is LNHDA and CDR2 is SQIVND in the germline V gene (reference sequence). CDR3 protein: CASSIAGGRAFYNEQFF. The CDR3 DNA reads as TGTGCCAGTAGTATAGCAGGCGGGAGGGCCTTCTACAATGAGCAGTTCTTC. The full variable domain, its missing parts supplied by reference TRBV19 and TRBJ2-1, is DGGITQSPKYLFRKEGQNVTLSCEQNLNHDAMYWYRQDPGQGLRLIYYSQIVNDFQKGDIAEGYSVSREKKESFPLTVTSAQKNPTAFYLCASSIAGGRAFYNEQFFGPGTRLTVL.

This clone was seen just once. The J gene is TRBJ1-1, the V gene TRBV19; D unclear. CDR3 size: 14 residues. V lost 1 base and J 4 bases, leaving 10 bases between the germline ends. Germline V lookup: CDR1 LNHDA, CDR2 SQIVND (reference sequence). The CDR3 reads CASSIGGFGTEAFF. The CDR3 bases are TGTGCCAGTAGTATAGGGGGTTTTGGCACTGAAGCTTTCTTT.

V is TRBV4-1 and J is TRBJ1-1, with D uncertain. Trimming stripped 6 bases from V and 0 bases from J, with 8 bases between. This CDR3 has 13 residues. Germline V CDR1 and CDR2: MGHRA, YSYEKL. CDR3: CASRSQLNTEAFF. In nucleotides, the CDR3 is TGCGCCAGCAGATCACAGCTGAACACTGAAGCTTTCTTT.

The rearrangement uses TRBV5-3 and TRBJ1-3; 12 bases are a match to TRBD1. TRBV5-3 is an ORF; its function is uncertain. The CDR3 is 16 residues long. V shed 3 bases, J shed 4 bases, and the junction held 5 bases outside the gene matches. This CDR3 is CARSSGTGGAGNTIYF. CDR3 sequence (DNA): TGTGCCAGAAGCTCCGGGACAGGGGGCGCGGGAAACACCATATATTTT.

The chain combines TRBV13 with TRBJ1-1; D ambiguous. The CDR3 contains 15 residues. The germline gives CDR1 PRHDT, CDR2 FYEKMQ (reference sequence). V dropped 5 bases and J dropped 6 bases, with 19 bases sitting between them. The CDR3 nucleotides are TGTGCCAGCAGCCCGCCCCTAGATGAGGTTTCTGAAGCTTTCTTT. Translated: CASSPPLDEVSEAFF. The full variable domain, with the rest looked up from reference TRBV13 and TRBJ1-1, is AAGVIQSPRHLIKEKRETATLKCYPIPRHDTVYWYQQGPGQDPQFLISFYEKMQSDKGSIPDRFSAQQFSDYHSELNMSSLELGDSALYFCASSPPLDEVSEAFFGQGTRLTVV.

V gene TRBV28 combines with J gene TRBJ1-5; 9 nucleotides align to TRBD1. The CDR3 contains 17 residues. Germline-derived CDR1 and CDR2 are MDHEN and SYDVKM. J lost 1 base, V lost 0 bases, and 4 bases had no gene match. The CDR3 protein is CASSLWGTGRSNQPQHF. CDR3 DNA sequence: TGTGCCAGCAGTTTATGGGGGACAGGGAGAAGCAATCAGCCCCAGCATTTT.

The sample holds a few counts of this clone. The chain carries TRBV4-1 and TRBJ1-5, with a tentative D call TRBD1 (5 bases). The V end was cut by 0 bases, the J end by 6 bases, with 12 bases between. The CDR3 is 15 residues long. The germline gives CDR1 MGHRA, CDR2 YSYEKL. The CDR3 region is CASSQDTGALQPQHF. The CDR3, as DNA: TGCGCCAGCAGCCAAGATACCGGGGCCCTTCAGCCCCAGCATTTT.

The chain joins TRBV27 to TRBJ1-6; D uncertain. Germline CDR1 reads MNHEY; CDR2 reads SMNVEV (reference sequence). V was clipped by 3 bases and J by 6 bases, with 12 bases between them. The CDR3 sequence is 15 residues long. CDR3 sequence: CASSFGGLVNSPLHF. The DNA for the CDR3 is TGTGCCAGCAGTTTCGGAGGACTTGTTAATTCACCCCTCCACTTT.

The chain couples TRBV23-1 to TRBJ2-7, with D hard to call. TRBV23-1 has ORF status, its function being uncertain. V was pared by 7 bases and J by 0 bases, with 16 bases between. The CDR3 runs 15 residues. The CDR3 DNA is TGCGCCAGCACCAACGCCCCGAGGAGCTCCTACGAGCAGTACGTC. It encodes CASTNAPRSSYEQYV.

This clone was seen only a few times. This chain links TRBV27 with TRBJ1-5; a weak D match, TRBD1 (5 bases). Germline-derived CDR1 and CDR2 are MNHEY and SMNVEV (reference sequence). CDR3 length: 12 residues. Trimming removed 8 bases from V and 4 bases from J, with 9 bases in between. CDR3 protein: CASQGGNQPQHF. Here the CDR3 DNA reads TGTGCCAGCCAGGGAGGGAATCAGCCCCAGCATTTT.